Shown below are 15 T cell receptor beta chains from a single sample sequenced in a study of memory CD4+ T cells and cytomegalovirus serostatus. Single viable CD3+CD4+CD8-CD45RO+ cells were sorted as the memory CD4+ T cells. Sequencing was performed with immunoSEQ multiplex PCR; in TCRdb, only in-frame clones are kept and a portion is missing. The table has 40,000 to 45,000 clones, over 65% seen once. Sequences were obtained from memory CD4+ T cells from blood. These TCRs come from an adult in good health and CMV-seronegative.

This chain connects TRBV28 to TRBJ2-1, with TRBD1 matching over 8 bases. Germline lookup yields CDR1 MDHEN and CDR2 SYDVKM. CDR3 size: 13 residues. The junction had 2 bases not matched to a gene; V was cut back by 1 base and J by 9 bases. The CDR3 region has the DNA TGTGCCAGCAGTTTATCAGGGGGCTCTGAGCAGTTCTTC. This translates into CASSLSGGSEQFF.

V is TRBV12-1 and J is TRBJ1-4; the D segment call TRBD1 is taken from the table without a DNA check. TRBV12-1 is a pseudogene locus. This CDR3 has 17 residues. The CDR3 DNA sequence: TGTGCCAGCAGCTTTAAGGGCAGGGCTAGGGCTAATGAAAAACTGTTTTTT. This sequence encodes CASSFKGRARANEKLFF.

The chain's CDR3 is CASSRLLAQGEFF. The CDR3 DNA sequence: TGTGCCAGCTCACGGTTACTAGCCCAAGGGGAGTTCTTC. The chain combines TRBV18 with TRBJ2-1; tentatively, D is TRBD2 (6 bases). This CDR3 is 13 amino acids long. Trimming took 4 bases from V and 14 from J, leaving 18 bases between them. Germline V gives CDR1 KGHSH, CDR2 LQKENI.

The gene calls are TRBV6-1 and TRBJ1-1; D uncertain. V lost 4 bases to trimming and J lost 2 bases, with 8 bases between them. There are 13 residues in the CDR3. The germline gives CDR1 MNHNS, CDR2 SASEGT. For the CDR3, the DNA is TGTGCCAGCAGTGTGGCAAGAAACACTGAAGCTTTCTTT. Protein: CASSVARNTEAFF.

The chain recombines TRBV5-1 with TRBJ1-2; tentatively, D is TRBD1 (5 bases). This CDR3 comprises 14 residues. Per the germline V gene, CDR1 is SGHRS and CDR2 is YFSETQ. V lost 2 bases to trimming and J lost 3 bases, with 11 bases between them. The chain's CDR3 is CASSLEGQDYGYTF. The CDR3 nucleotides read TGCGCCAGCAGCTTAGAGGGGCAGGACTATGGCTACACCTTC.

V and J are TRBV6-1 and TRBJ1-5; the D gene is possibly TRBD1 (6 bases). There are 18 residues in the CDR3. V lost 1 base, J lost 5 bases, and 21 bases lay in between. Per germline, CDR1 MNHNS and CDR2 SASEGT. The CDR3 region is CASSEGRTVGLGHQPQHF. CDR3 bases: TGTGCCAGCAGTGAAGGGCGGACAGTGGGGCTCGGGCATCAGCCCCAGCATTTT.

This clone came up once. The J gene is TRBJ1-6, the V gene TRBV7-6, with no clear D. V lost 5 bases and J lost 0, with 11 bases in between. Germline V gene sequence: CDR1 SGHVS, CDR2 FNYEAQ. The CDR3 runs to 16 residues. The DNA of the CDR3 is TGTGCCAGCAGCCCTCGGGCAAGCTCCTATAATTCACCCCTCCACTTT. This sequence encodes CASSPRASSYNSPLHF. The full variable domain, with the rest looked up from reference TRBV7-6 and TRBJ1-6, is GAGVSQSPRYKVTKRGQDVALRCDPISGHVSLYWYRQALGQGPEFLTYFNYEAQQDKSGLPNDRFSAERPEGSISTLTIQRTEQRDSAMYRCASSPRASSYNSPLHFGNGTRLTVT.

This chain connects TRBV6-1 to TRBJ2-2; 9 bases fit TRBD1. V dropped 5 bases and J dropped 4; count of bases not matched to a gene: 26. CDR1 is MNHNS, CDR2 SASEGT, per germline. This CDR3 region has 22 residues. CDR3 nucleotide sequence: TGTGCCAGCAGTAAAGGGACAGGGAAGAGACGTTATATTGGCATAGGCACCGGGGAGCTGTTTTTT. This gives the protein CASSKGTGKRRYIGIGTGELFF.

This chain links TRBV6-1 with TRBJ1-2, with D unclear. The CDR3 totals 13 residues. V gave up 8 bases and J gave up 0 bases, with 10 bases separating them. The germline V gene has CDR1 MNHNS and CDR2 SASEGT. The DNA for the CDR3 is TGTGCCAGCCGGACGGTAGCTAACTATGGCTACACCTTC. Its protein product is CASRTVANYGYTF.

CDR3 in amino acids: CASSPQNSPLHF. The CDR3 bases are TGTGCCAGCAGCCCACAGAATTCACCCCTCCACTTT. V and J are TRBV7-6 and TRBJ1-6; no definite D call. Germline V gives CDR1 SGHVS, CDR2 FNYEAQ. The CDR3 is made up of 12 amino acids. Trimming took off 5 bases at V and 7 bases at J, with 6 bases between the two ends.

The V gene is TRBV7-6, the J gene TRBJ2-3; D is ambiguous. Germline values: CDR1 SGHVS, CDR2 FNYEAQ. V was pared by 10 bases and J by 1 base, with 15 bases between. The CDR3 is 14 amino acids. CDR3 sequence (DNA): TGTGCCACCCGATCGAATCCAGGCACAGATACGCAGTATTTT. Protein product: CATRSNPGTDTQYF.

CDR3 coding DNA: TGTGCCAGGGGGTCAAGCTCCTACGAGCAGTACTTC. Amino acid sequence: CARGSSSYEQYF. This chain connects TRBV2 to TRBJ2-7; no clear D. CDR3 length: 12 residues. Trimming left V 9 bases short and J 0 bases short, with 9 bases between. Germline assignment: CDR1 SNHLY and CDR2 FYNNEI. Looking up the rest from reference TRBV2 and TRBJ2-7 gives the full variable domain: EPEVTQTPSHQVTQMGQEVILRCVPISNHLYFYWYRQILGQKVEFLVSFYNNEISEKSEIFDDQFSVERPDGSNFTLKIRSTKLEDSAMYFCARGSSSYEQYFGPGTRLTVT.

The rearrangement uses TRBV5-1 and TRBJ2-5; 7 bases agree with TRBD2. There are 15 residues in the CDR3. Germline V gene lookup returns CDR1 SGHRS and CDR2 YFSETQ. V was clipped by 0 bases and J by 1 base; unmatched bases: 3. The CDR3 DNA sequence: TGCGCCAGCAGCTTGGCAGCGGGAACCCAAGAGACCCAGTACTTC. Its translation: CASSLAAGTQETQYF.

V is TRBV11-3 and J is TRBJ2-1; TRBD2 matches at 11 bases. CDR1 and CDR2 from the germline V gene are SGHNT and YENEEA. The CDR3 totals 15 residues. The V segment lost 2 bases and the J segment 8 bases; nucleotides outside the gene matches: 5. CDR3 nucleotides: TGTGCCAGCAGCTTATGGGGACTAGCGGTGGATGAGCAGTTCTTC. Amino acids: CASSLWGLAVDEQFF.

The V call is TRBV18, the J call TRBJ1-2; TRBD1 might be the D (5 bases). Germline V gives CDR1 KGHSH, CDR2 LQKENI. CDR3 length: 14 amino acids. V was cut by 8 bases and J by 1 base, with 14 bases left in between. This CDR3 is CASARDRNNYGYTF. The CDR3 coding sequence is TGTGCCAGCGCACGGGACCGTAATAACTATGGCTACACCTTC.